Below, 25 T cell receptor beta chains from the same sample are listed, as sequenced in a study of blood T cells in healthy people across ages (dated by TCRdb to the mid-2010s). Library preparation employed 5' RACE. Sequencing instrument: Illumina HiSeq 2500. A second roughly 6 to 12 cycle PCR used a sample-barcoded 5' primer and a J-beta primer mix. In TCRdb, the public reads were trimmed at Q25 with fastp and aligned with MiXCR, with productive beta chains retained. Rows with a matching CDR3 protein are joined into one entry that keeps the most common DNA and genes. Counted in this sample were roughly 640,000 distinct CDR3 sequences; 25% to 30% of them appeared once. Around a sixth of the sample is taken by the ten largest. The sequenced sample consisted of blood. The receptor source for this set is a woman older than 75 in good health.

For this clonotype: This may be a read error: a much more frequent sequence differs by one nucleotide. V usage is TRBV19 and J usage is TRBJ2-3; D not certain. Trimming removed 6 bases at V and 3 bases at J, with 10 bases between. Germline CDR1 is LNHDA and CDR2 is SQIVND (reference sequence). This CDR3 is 13 amino acids long. The CDR3 here is CASRIRRTDTQYF. CDR3 DNA: TGTGCCAGTAGGATAAGGAGAACAGATACGCAGTATTTT.

The V and J genes are TRBV6-1 and TRBJ1-4; D is undetermined. The V end was cut by 1 base, the J end by 0 bases, with 3 bases between. Germline V gene sequence: CDR1 MNHNS, CDR2 SASEGT. This CDR3 comprises 14 residues. In nucleotides, the CDR3 is TGTGCCAGCAGTGAAGGTTCAACTAATGAAAAACTGTTTTTT. As protein: CASSEGSTNEKLFF.

This clonotype was picked up many times. The genes are TRBV4-1 and TRBJ2-3; 11 nucleotides agree with TRBD2. Trimming cost V 0 bases and J 5 bases; bases outside gene matches: 7. This CDR3 has 17 amino acids. In germline, CDR1 is MGHRA, CDR2 YSYEKL. As DNA, the CDR3 is TGCGCCAGCAGCCAAGATGAGAGACTAGCGGGGTTAGATACGCAGTATTTT. Protein product: CASSQDERLAGLDTQYF.

Many counts were recorded for this clonotype. The rearrangement links TRBV29-1 to TRBJ2-3; weak D call: TRBD1 (8 bases). Trimming took off 6 bases at V and 2 bases at J, with 21 bases between the two ends. The CDR3 runs 16 residues. The V gene's germline CDR1 is SQVTM and CDR2 ANQGSEA. CDR3 region: CSVRGQGGATTDTQYF. CDR3 DNA sequence: TGCAGCGTCAGGGGGCAGGGGGGGGCCACCACAGATACGCAGTATTTT.

J is TRBJ2-4 and V is TRBV4-1; D is perhaps TRBD1 or TRBD2 (6 bases each). The DNA end lines up better with TRBJ2-7; the J call may be wrong. The germline CDR1 and CDR2 sequences are MGHRA and YSYEKL. The CDR3 length is 16 residues. The CDR3 DNA follows: TGCGCCAGCAGCCCCGGGGGCCAGGGAACGAACTACGAGCAGTACTTC. This translates into CASSPGGQGTNYEQYF.

This clonotype was found a few times. The rearrangement uses TRBV7-9 and TRBJ1-4, with 8 bases matching TRBD1. The junction had 7 bases not matched to a gene; V was cut back by 6 bases and J by 7 bases. CDR1 and CDR2 (germline): SEHNR, FQNEAQ (reference sequence). This CDR3 has 14 residues. CDR3 region: CASSYGQGSEKLFF. CDR3 nucleotides: TGTGCCAGCAGTTACGGACAGGGCAGTGAAAAACTGTTTTTT.

This clonotype was counted between two and nine times. The V gene is TRBV7-2, the J gene TRBJ2-7; D unresolved. The CDR3 runs 13 residues. The germline V gene has CDR1 SGHTA and CDR2 FQGNSA. The V gene lost 2 bases and the J gene lost 7 bases, with 12 bases spanning the gap. CDR3 nucleotides: TGTGCCAGCAGCTTATCTGGTGACAATGAGCAGTACTTC. This gives the protein CASSLSGDNEQYF.

The chain couples TRBV7-6 to TRBJ1-2; 7 bases are shared with TRBD1. Trimming took 5 bases from V and 6 from J; bases not matched to a gene: 9. This CDR3 is built from 14 residues. From germline, CDR1 is SGHVS and CDR2 FNYEAQ. CDR3 nucleotide sequence: TGTGCCAGCAGCGCCAGAGGGGGCAATAATGGCTACACCTTC. This codes for CASSARGGNNGYTF.

This chain uses TRBV5-1 with TRBJ2-3, with 8 bases fitting TRBD2. CDR1 SGHRS and CDR2 YFSETQ come from the germline V gene. This CDR3 comprises 16 residues. The J segment lost 0 bases and the V segment lost 4 bases, leaving 7 bases of the junction unmatched. DNA of the CDR3: TGCGCCAGCAGCCCCACTAGCGGAACTAGCACAGATACGCAGTATTTT. Amino acids: CASSPTSGTSTDTQYF.

Details on this clonotype: One end of the junction fails to match germline, which may point to a read error. This chain joins TRBV15 and TRBJ1-4, with 7 bases that match TRBD1. CDR3 length: 16 residues. CDR1 is LNHNV, CDR2 YYDKDF, per germline (reference sequence). This chain's CDR3 is CAASGDKQGRHEKLFF. In nucleotides, the CDR3 is TGTGCCGCCAGCGGGGACAAACAGGGGAGGCATGAAAAACTGTTTTTT.

In its sample, this clonotype was seen many times. The genes are TRBV4-2 and TRBJ1-1, with D perhaps matching TRBD1 (6 bases). The CDR3 covers 16 residues. CDR1 and CDR2 (germline): LGHNA, YNFKEQ. V lost 0 bases to trimming and J lost 1 base, with 12 bases between them. CDR3 sequence reads: CASSQDTTGQNTEAFF. CDR3 bases: TGTGCCAGCAGCCAAGATACGACAGGCCAGAACACTGAAGCTTTCTTT.

In the case of this clonotype: An end of the junction does not agree with germline; a read error may underlie this. This rearrangement joins TRBV5-5 to TRBJ1-1; D is perhaps TRBD1 (6 bases). The germline V gene encodes CDR1 SGHKS and CDR2 YYEKEE (reference sequence). CDR3 size: 13 residues. CDR3 bases: TGTGCCCGCAGTCAGACAGGGAACACTGAAGCTTTCTTT. It specifies CARSQTGNTEAFF.

This clonotype has ten or more counts. The chain combines TRBV12-5 with TRBJ2-1; TRBD1 aligns across 9 bases. Looked up from germline, CDR1 is LGHNT and CDR2 is FRNRAP. After removal of 2 bases from V and 9 bases from J, the junction contained 11 bases not matched to a gene. The CDR3 runs to 16 residues. CDR3 sequence (DNA): TGTGCTAGTGGTTTGTCCGGGACAGGGCAATGGGGTGAGCAGTTCTTC. It is translated as CASGLSGTGQWGEQFF.

The V call is TRBV3-1, the J call TRBJ2-5; D possibly matches TRBD1 or TRBD2 (5 bases each). V lost 4 bases to trimming and J lost 2 bases, with 17 bases between them. The V gene's germline CDR1 is LGHDT and CDR2 YNNKEL (reference sequence). CDR3 length: 16 amino acids. CDR3 residues: CASSRGAGALQETQYF. The CDR3, as DNA: TGTGCCAGCAGCCGAGGGGCCGGGGCCCTACAAGAGACCCAGTACTTC.

To note about this clonotype: One base away lies a much larger clone, so this may be a sequencing read error. The DNA of the CDR3 is TGTGCCAGCAGCTCCCAAGGGGTTACTAACTGTGGCTACACCTTC. This codes for CASSSQGVTNCGYTF. The chain has TRBV7-9 and TRBJ1-2; possibly TRBD1 for D (5 bases). CDR3 size: 15 residues. Germline loops: CDR1 SEHNR, CDR2 FQNEAQ (reference sequence). Full variable domain (missing parts from reference TRBV7-9 and TRBJ1-2): DTGVSQNPRHKITKRGQNVTFRCDPISEHNRLYWYRQTLGQGPEFLTYFQNEAQLEKSRLLSDRFSAERPKGSFSTLEIQRTEQGDSAMYLCASSSQGVTNCGYTFGSGTRLTVV.

As to this clonotype: This may arise from a read error, as a much more abundant clone is one base away. The chain joins TRBV10-3 to TRBJ2-3, with 8 nucleotides matching TRBD1. Germline CDR1 ENHRY, CDR2 SYGVKD. The CDR3 is made up of 15 amino acids. This CDR3 is CAVSESDRGKDTQYF. The CDR3 DNA reads TGTGCCGTCAGTGAGTCAGACAGGGGTAAGGATACGCAGTATTTT.

The chain combines TRBV7-9 with TRBJ2-5, with 9 bases aligning to TRBD2. Germline CDR1 reads SEHNR; CDR2 reads FQNEAQ (reference sequence). V dropped 1 base and J dropped 6; count of bases not matched to a gene: 6. This CDR3 has 15 amino acids. The CDR3 DNA is TGTGCCAGCAGCTTAGGTAGCGGGGGAGGGAAGACCCAGTACTTC. This sequence encodes CASSLGSGGGKTQYF.

V is TRBV5-1 and J is TRBJ2-4; a weak D match, TRBD1 (8 bases). Germline V gives CDR1 SGHRS, CDR2 YFSETQ. Trimming shortened V by 1 base and J by 8 bases, and 19 bases separated the two germline ends. CDR3 size: 16 residues. The CDR3 region is CASSLRAGGAGDIQYF. CDR3 DNA sequence: TGCGCCAGCAGCTTGAGGGCAGGGGGCGCGGGGGACATTCAGTACTTC.

This clonotype was recorded at least ten times. The chain has TRBV9 and TRBJ2-3; D may be TRBD2 (6 bases). Between the trimmed V and J ends, which lost 5 bases and 2 bases, there was a span of 9 bases. The CDR3 is 13 amino acids. Per germline, CDR1 SGDLS and CDR2 YYNGEE. CDR3 loop: CASRDYHTDTQYF. The DNA of the CDR3 is TGTGCCAGCAGGGACTACCACACAGATACGCAGTATTTT.

This chain links TRBV7-2 with TRBJ2-5; 7 bases align to TRBD1. Germline lookup yields CDR1 SGHTA and CDR2 FQGNSA. V lost 5 bases to trimming and J lost 6 bases; unmatched junction nucleotides: 6. This CDR3 has 13 residues. The CDR3: CASSPGQAQTQYF. The CDR3 region has the DNA TGTGCCAGCAGCCCCGGACAGGCACAGACCCAGTACTTC. The variable domain in full, completed from reference TRBV7-2 and TRBJ2-5, reads GAGVSQSPSNKVTEKGKDVELRCDPISGHTALYWYRQSLGQGLEFLIYFQGNSAPDKSGLPSDRFSAERTGGSVSTLTIQRTQQEDSAVYLCASSPGQAQTQYFGPGTRLLVL.

The chain uses TRBV12-3 or TRBV12-4 and TRBJ2-7, with TRBD2 matching over 8 bases. V lost 6 bases, J lost 7 bases, and 14 bases stayed unmatched. The CDR3 runs to 15 residues. The CDR3: CASRATSAPYDEQYF. CDR3 bases: TGTGCCAGCAGAGCGACTAGCGCGCCCTACGATGAGCAGTACTTC.

The genes are TRBV20-1 and TRBJ2-7, with D uncertain. Looked up from germline, CDR1 is DFQATT and CDR2 is SNEGSKA (reference sequence). V dropped 2 bases and J dropped 2 bases, with 16 bases sitting between them. This CDR3 has 15 amino acids. The CDR3 nucleotides read TGCAGTGCTAGAATCCCCCGGACGGTTGCCTACGAGCAGTACTTC. Its translation: CSARIPRTVAYEQYF.

Ten or more counts support this clonotype. The rearrangement uses TRBV7-9 and TRBJ2-7; 8 bases align to TRBD1. Trimming removed 1 base from V and 4 bases from J; junction bases left unmatched: 3. Germline CDR1 reads SEHNR; CDR2 reads FQNEAQ (reference sequence). The CDR3 loop spans 14 amino acids. CDR3 DNA sequence: TGTGCCAGCAGCTTAGGGGGACAGGCTTACGAGCAGTACTTC. It is translated as CASSLGGQAYEQYF.

This clonotype came up many times. V usage is TRBV5-1 and J usage is TRBJ2-3; 7 bases map to TRBD2. With 2 bases clipped from V and 2 bases from J, the junction kept 5 bases outside the gene matches. This CDR3 has 15 amino acids. The V gene's germline CDR1 is SGHRS and CDR2 YFSETQ. The CDR3 region has the DNA TGCGCCAGCAGCTTCGGACTAGGGAACACAGATACGCAGTATTTT. Its translation is CASSFGLGNTDTQYF.

Concerning this clonotype itself: The junction departs from germline at one end; a sequencing error may be responsible. The gene calls are TRBV19 and TRBJ1-4, with D maybe TRBD1 (6 bases). CDR1 is LNHDA, CDR2 SQIVND, per germline (reference sequence). The CDR3 runs to 15 residues. The CDR3 nucleotides are TGTGCCTGTAGTCCCCGACAGGCAACTAATGAAAAACTGTTTTTT. Amino acid sequence: CACSPRQATNEKLFF.